Presented here are 20 T cell receptor beta chains from one specimen sequenced in a study of blood T cells in healthy people across ages. Sample-barcoded 5' priming and a J-beta primer mix drove a second PCR of 7 to 11 cycles. TCRdb re-called the 5' RACE reads through MiXCR, storing one row per CDR3 protein. The data hold about 810,000 distinct CDR3 sequences, with 30% to 45% observed a single time. The sample comprised blood. The receptors were sampled from a man aged 18 to 30 in good health.

The V and J genes are TRBV7-8 and TRBJ2-3; TRBD2 matches at 9 bases. Per the germline V gene, CDR1 is SGHVS and CDR2 is FQNEAQ. The CDR3 contains 17 residues. The V gene end was trimmed by 1 base and the J gene end by 0 bases; junction bases not matched to a gene: 5. CDR3 DNA: TGTGCCAGCAGCTTAGAGAGCGGGGGGTACAGCACAGATACGCAGTATTTT. It specifies CASSLESGGYSTDTQYF.

As regards this clonotype: A much larger clone is a single base away; this may be a read error. The V gene is TRBV13, the J gene TRBJ2-4; TRBD1 is a possible D gene (5 bases). Near its end, the DNA agrees better with TRBJ2-7, so the J call may be wrong. The CDR3 consists of 13 residues. Germline CDR1 PRHDT, CDR2 FYEKMQ (reference sequence). The CDR3 loop reads CAGSPPGFYEQYF. Written as DNA, the CDR3 is TGTGCCGGCAGCCCCCCAGGGTTCTACGAGCAGTACTTC.

This clonotype was detected only a few times. The chain is built from TRBV27 and TRBJ2-7; D is uncertain. Trimming pared 8 bases from V and 3 bases from J, leaving 8 bases between. The CDR3 loop spans 11 amino acids. CDR1 and CDR2 from the germline V gene are MNHEY and SMNVEV (reference sequence). Here the CDR3 reads CASQDGYEQYF. In nucleotides, the CDR3 is TGTGCCAGCCAGGACGGCTACGAGCAGTACTTC.

The chain links TRBV6-5 to TRBJ2-3; possible D gene TRBD2, 6 bases. Germline assignment: CDR1 MNHEY and CDR2 SVGAGI. The CDR3 has 11 residues. Trimming shortened V by 6 bases and J by 10 bases, and 11 bases separated the two germline ends. The CDR3 reads CASSRRGSQYF. In nucleotides, the CDR3 is TGTGCCAGCAGCCGGCGGGGATCGCAGTATTTT.

The chain couples TRBV27 to TRBJ2-3; tentative D call: TRBD2 (5 bases). The CDR3 consists of 15 residues. The V and J ends lost 2 bases and 4 bases respectively, with 13 bases between them. From germline, CDR1 is MNHEY and CDR2 SMNVEV (reference sequence). CDR3 sequence: CASSLTLGSADTQYF. The CDR3 coding sequence is TGTGCCAGCAGTTTAACTTTGGGGAGCGCAGATACGCAGTATTTT.

V is TRBV12-3 or TRBV12-4 and J is TRBJ1-2; D call uncertain. V lost 5 bases and J lost 5, with 15 bases in between. This CDR3 spans 14 amino acids. CDR3 in amino acids: CASSVGGREYGYTF. CDR3 sequence (DNA): TGTGCCAGCAGTGTAGGTGGGAGGGAATATGGCTACACCTTC.

In its sample, this clonotype was seen many times. The chain uses TRBV12-3 or TRBV12-4 and TRBJ2-5, with D possibly matching TRBD2 (5 bases). This CDR3 has 14 residues. V dropped 5 bases and J dropped 2 bases, with 12 bases sitting between them. CDR3 region: CASSPLEAQETQYF. Written as DNA, the CDR3 is TGTGCCAGCAGTCCGCTGGAGGCTCAAGAGACCCAGTACTTC.

On this clonotype: This may stem from a read error, because a much larger clone lies one nucleotide away. This chain links TRBV4-3 with TRBJ2-3, with D perhaps being TRBD1 or TRBD2 (5 bases each). This CDR3 has 18 amino acids. Germline V gene data show CDR1 as LGHNA and CDR2 as YSLEER. CDR3 DNA: TGCGCCAGCAACCAAGATACGGGGTCCGGACACAGCACAGATACGCAGTATTTT. This codes for CASNQDTGSGHSTDTQYF.

This clonotype was recorded a few times. CDR3 residues: CASNTASSDEQFF. CDR3 nucleotide sequence: TGTGCCAGCAATACAGCGAGCTCAGATGAGCAGTTCTTC. V and J are TRBV2 and TRBJ2-1; D is ambiguous. Germline loops: CDR1 SNHLY, CDR2 FYNNEI. The CDR3 extends over 13 amino acids. Trimming removed 7 bases at V and 8 bases at J, with 15 bases between.

This chain links TRBV7-6 with TRBJ1-5, with 9 bases aligning to TRBD1. Germline V lookup: CDR1 SGHVS, CDR2 FNYEAQ. CDR3 length equals 15 residues. The junction had 10 bases not matched to a gene; V was cut back by 6 bases and J by 7 bases. CDR3 protein: CASSPGTGRGQPQHF. In DNA, the CDR3 is TGTGCCAGCAGTCCCGGGACAGGGAGGGGACAGCCCCAGCATTTT. The full variable domain, rest sourced from reference TRBV7-6 and TRBJ1-5, is GAGVSQSPRYKVTKRGQDVALRCDPISGHVSLYWYRQALGQGPEFLTYFNYEAQQDKSGLPNDRFSAERPEGSISTLTIQRTEQRDSAMYRCASSPGTGRGQPQHFGDGTRLSIL.

V is TRBV10-3 and J is TRBJ2-7, with no clear D. The CDR3 consists of 13 residues. Trimming took off 6 bases at V and 7 bases at J, with 16 bases between the two ends. CDR1 and CDR2 from the germline V gene are ENHRY and SYGVKD. CDR3 nucleotides: TGTGCCATCAGCCCAGGTGGTGTGAGTGAGCAGTACTTC. This encodes CAISPGGVSEQYF.

The chain joins TRBV12-3 or TRBV12-4 to TRBJ2-3; TRBD2 is a possible D gene (7 bases). V was cut by 2 bases and J by 0 bases, with 12 bases left in between. The length of the CDR3 is 16 residues. CDR3 bases: TGTGCCAGCAGTTTATTGGGGGGGGCAAGCACAGATACGCAGTATTTT. This codes for CASSLLGGASTDTQYF.

The rearrangement links TRBV15 to TRBJ2-5, with D possibly being TRBD1 (7 bases). CDR1 and CDR2 (germline): LNHNV, YYDKDF (reference sequence). The V and J ends lost 0 bases and 0 bases respectively, with 20 bases between them. This CDR3 has 19 amino acids. CDR3 in amino acids: CATSRERGEGTEYQETQYF. In nucleotides, the CDR3 is TGTGCCACCAGCAGAGAAAGGGGGGAAGGGACAGAATACCAAGAGACCCAGTACTTC.

The genes are TRBV5-1 and TRBJ2-2; the D gene could be TRBD1 or TRBD2 (6 bases each). The CDR3 is 15 amino acids. The V end was cut by 4 bases, the J end by 5 bases, with 15 bases between. The germline V gene has CDR1 SGHRS and CDR2 YFSETQ. This chain's CDR3 is CASSGGVQGTGELFF. CDR3 nucleotide sequence: TGCGCCAGCAGCGGCGGGGTCCAGGGGACCGGGGAGCTGTTTTTT.

Points on this clonotype: An end of the junction does not agree with germline; a read error may underlie this. The gene calls are TRBV9 and TRBJ1-6; D unresolved. The CDR3 length is 16 residues. Germline V gives CDR1 SGDLS, CDR2 YYNGEE. CDR3 DNA: TGTGCCAGCAGCGTGGGAAACAGTCCCTATAATTCACCCCCCCACTTT. Residues: CASSVGNSPYNSPPHF.

The genes are TRBV7-9 and TRBJ2-4, with TRBD1 matching 10 bases. With V trimmed by 5 bases and J by 0 bases, 1 base remained unmatched. CDR1 SEHNR and CDR2 FQNEAQ come from the germline V gene (reference sequence). The CDR3 is 15 amino acids. In DNA, the CDR3 is TGTGCCAGCAGCGGACAGGGGGGAGCCAAAAACATTCAGTACTTC. This codes for CASSGQGGAKNIQYF.

V is TRBV28 and J is TRBJ2-2; D not resolved. This CDR3 comprises 14 residues. Germline V gene data show CDR1 as MDHEN and CDR2 as SYDVKM. V gave up 6 bases and J gave up 5 bases, with 13 bases separating them. The chain's CDR3 is CASSYPISTGELFF. The CDR3 DNA follows: TGTGCCAGCAGCTACCCCATATCGACCGGGGAGCTGTTTTTT.

This clonotype showed up just once. A read error may be the cause here, since a much bigger clone is one base away. The chain is built from TRBV20-1 and TRBJ2-7; 10 bases are shared with TRBD2. V lost 3 bases and J lost 7; bases outside the gene matches: 12. CDR3 length: 15 residues. Germline lookup yields CDR1 DFQATT and CDR2 SNEGSKA (reference sequence). Here the CDR3 reads CSASTLAGAYNEQYF. For the CDR3, the DNA is TGCAGTGCTAGTACCCTAGCGGGGGCCTACAATGAGCAGTACTTC.

This clonotype was detected a few times. This chain connects TRBV4-2 to TRBJ1-1; D uncertain. Germline V CDR1 and CDR2: LGHNA, YNFKEQ. CDR3 length: 13 amino acids. V dropped 4 bases and J dropped 1 base, with 7 bases sitting between them. The CDR3 sequence is CASSPITNTEAFF. The CDR3 region has the DNA TGTGCCAGCAGCCCAATCACGAACACTGAAGCTTTCTTT.

This rearrangement joins TRBV5-1 to TRBJ2-3, with D maybe TRBD2 (6 bases). CDR1 and CDR2 (germline): SGHRS, YFSETQ. The V and J ends lost 4 bases and 0 bases respectively, with 21 bases between them. The CDR3 contains 18 residues. The DNA of the CDR3 is TGCGCCAGCAGCCCCGAAACCATACTAGCCCTAAGCACAGATACGCAGTATTTT. This codes for CASSPETILALSTDTQYF.